This T cell receptor beta chain was observed in a study of T-cell reconstitution after alpha-beta-depleted transplantation in children. The authors prepared the TCRbeta library with unique molecular identifiers. TCRdb recomputed calls from the PCR reads with MiXCR, one row per CDR3 protein. The sample has roughly 220,000 distinct CDR3 sequences, more than 7.5% seen once. This clonotype was counted ten times or more. This specimen consisted of PBMCs from the stem cell graft donor, obtained from the stem cell graft. The origin of this receptor is a human donor who donated a stem cell graft to a child with SCID.

CDR3 DNA: TGCGCCAGCAGCCCACTAGCGGGGAGAGAAGAGACCCAGTACTTC. This sequence encodes CASSPLAGREETQYF. The V and J genes are TRBV5-1 and TRBJ2-5; 10 positions match TRBD2. This CDR3 has 15 amino acids. CDR1 and CDR2 (germline): SGHRS, YFSETQ. V was clipped by 4 bases and J by 3 bases; unmatched bases: 6.